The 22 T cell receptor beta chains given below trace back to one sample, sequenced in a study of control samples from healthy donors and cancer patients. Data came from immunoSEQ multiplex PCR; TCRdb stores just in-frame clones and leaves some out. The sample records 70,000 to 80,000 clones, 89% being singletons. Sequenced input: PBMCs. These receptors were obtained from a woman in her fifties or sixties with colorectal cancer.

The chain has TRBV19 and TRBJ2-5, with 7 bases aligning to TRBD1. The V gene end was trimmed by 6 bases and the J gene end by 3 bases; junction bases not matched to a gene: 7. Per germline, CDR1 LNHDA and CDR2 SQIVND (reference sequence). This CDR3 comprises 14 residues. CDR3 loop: CASSLGQLKETQYF. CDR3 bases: TGTGCCAGTAGCCTGGGACAGTTGAAAGAGACCCAGTACTTC.

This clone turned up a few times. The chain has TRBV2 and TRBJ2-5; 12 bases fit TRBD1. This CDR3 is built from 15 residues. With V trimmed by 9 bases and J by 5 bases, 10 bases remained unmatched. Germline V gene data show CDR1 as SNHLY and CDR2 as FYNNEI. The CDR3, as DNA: TGTGCCAGTAAACCGGGACAGGGGGCGCGGGAGACCCAGTACTTC. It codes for CASKPGQGARETQYF.

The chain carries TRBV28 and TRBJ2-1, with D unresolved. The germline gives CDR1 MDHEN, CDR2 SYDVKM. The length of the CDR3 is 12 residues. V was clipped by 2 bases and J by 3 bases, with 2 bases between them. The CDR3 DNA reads TGTGCCAGCAGTTTAGGCTACAATGAGCAGTTCTTC. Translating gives CASSLGYNEQFF.

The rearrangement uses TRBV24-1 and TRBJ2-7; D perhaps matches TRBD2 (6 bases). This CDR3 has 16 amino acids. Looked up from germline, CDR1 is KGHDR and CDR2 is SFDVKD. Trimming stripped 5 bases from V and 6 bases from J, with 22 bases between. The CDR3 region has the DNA TGTGCCACCAGTGTTCATCCCCCCCGGGGGTCAGGCGAGCAGTACGTC. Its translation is CATSVHPPRGSGEQYV.

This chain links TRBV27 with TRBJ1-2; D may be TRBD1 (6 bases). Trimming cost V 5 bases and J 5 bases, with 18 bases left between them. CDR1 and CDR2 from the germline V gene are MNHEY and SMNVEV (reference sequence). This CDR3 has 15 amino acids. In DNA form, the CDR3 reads TGTGCCAGCAGTAATACCGCGGGGGCGGTATATGGCTACACCTTC. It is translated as CASSNTAGAVYGYTF.

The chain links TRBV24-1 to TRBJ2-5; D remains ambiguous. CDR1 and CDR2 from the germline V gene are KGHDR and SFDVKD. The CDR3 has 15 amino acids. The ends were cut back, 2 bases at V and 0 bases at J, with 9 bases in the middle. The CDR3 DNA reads TGTGCCACCAGTGATTCCAGTGGGCACCAAGAGACCCAGTACTTC. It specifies CATSDSSGHQETQYF.

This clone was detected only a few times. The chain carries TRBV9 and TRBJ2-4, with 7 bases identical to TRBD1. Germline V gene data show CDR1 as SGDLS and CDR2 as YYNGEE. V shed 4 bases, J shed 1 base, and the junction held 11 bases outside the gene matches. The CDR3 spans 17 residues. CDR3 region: CASSPQGGGAAKNIQYF. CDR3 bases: TGTGCCAGCAGCCCCCAAGGGGGCGGTGCGGCCAAAAACATTCAGTACTTC.

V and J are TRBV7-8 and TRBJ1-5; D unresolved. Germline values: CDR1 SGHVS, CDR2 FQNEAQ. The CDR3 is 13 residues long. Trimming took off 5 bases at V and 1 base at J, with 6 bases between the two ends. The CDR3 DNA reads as TGTGCCAGCAGCCCCACAAGCAATCAGCCCCAGCATTTT. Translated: CASSPTSNQPQHF.

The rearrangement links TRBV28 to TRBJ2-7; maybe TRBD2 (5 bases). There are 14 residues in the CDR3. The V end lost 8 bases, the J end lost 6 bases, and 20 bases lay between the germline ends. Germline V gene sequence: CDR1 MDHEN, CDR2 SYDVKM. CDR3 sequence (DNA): TGTGCCAGCGGCCCCCTGCGTGGAGGCGGCGAGCAGTACGTC. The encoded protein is CASGPLRGGGEQYV.

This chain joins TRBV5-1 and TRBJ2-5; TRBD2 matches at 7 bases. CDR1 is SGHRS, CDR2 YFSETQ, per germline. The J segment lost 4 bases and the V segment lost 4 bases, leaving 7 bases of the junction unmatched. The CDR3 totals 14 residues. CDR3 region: CASSPGEGGETQYF. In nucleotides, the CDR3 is TGCGCCAGCAGCCCGGGGGAGGGAGGAGAGACCCAGTACTTC.

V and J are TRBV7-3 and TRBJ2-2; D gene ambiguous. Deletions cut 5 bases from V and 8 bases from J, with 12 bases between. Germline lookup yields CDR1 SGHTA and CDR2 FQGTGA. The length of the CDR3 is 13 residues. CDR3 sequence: CASSPSVSGELFF. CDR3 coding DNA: TGTGCCAGCAGCCCGTCGGTTTCTGGGGAGCTGTTTTTT.

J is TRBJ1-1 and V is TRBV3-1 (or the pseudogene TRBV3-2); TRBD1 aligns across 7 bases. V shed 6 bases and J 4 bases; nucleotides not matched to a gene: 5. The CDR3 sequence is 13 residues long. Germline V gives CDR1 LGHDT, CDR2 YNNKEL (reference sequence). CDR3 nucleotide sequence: TGTGCCAGCAGTAGGGGGCTGGGCACTGAAGCTTTCTTT. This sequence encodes CASSRGLGTEAFF.

CDR3 protein: CASQTGPNTEAFF. Written as DNA, the CDR3 is TGTGCCTCCCAGACCGGGCCTAACACTGAAGCTTTCTTT. J is TRBJ1-1 and V is TRBV7-3; D unresolved. Germline-derived CDR1 and CDR2 are SGHTA and FQGTGA. This CDR3 is 13 amino acids long. V lost 11 bases to trimming and J lost 2 bases, with 15 bases between them.

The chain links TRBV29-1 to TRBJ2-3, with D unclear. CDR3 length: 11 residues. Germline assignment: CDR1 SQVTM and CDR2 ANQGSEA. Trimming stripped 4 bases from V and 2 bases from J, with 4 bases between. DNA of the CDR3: TGCAGCGTTGGGCACACAGATACGCAGTATTTT. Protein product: CSVGHTDTQYF.

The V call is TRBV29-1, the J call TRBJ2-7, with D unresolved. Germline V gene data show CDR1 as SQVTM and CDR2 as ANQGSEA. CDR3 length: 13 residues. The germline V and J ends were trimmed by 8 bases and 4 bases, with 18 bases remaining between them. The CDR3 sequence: CSPLTRVGYEQYV. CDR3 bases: TGCAGCCCACTTACAAGGGTCGGATACGAGCAGTACGTC.

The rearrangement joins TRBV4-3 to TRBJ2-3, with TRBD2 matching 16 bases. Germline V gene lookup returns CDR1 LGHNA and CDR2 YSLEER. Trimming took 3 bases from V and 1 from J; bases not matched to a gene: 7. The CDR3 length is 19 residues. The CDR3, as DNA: TGCGCCAGCAGCCAGGATGGGACTAGCGGGGGGGCCGGCACAGATACGCAGTATTTT. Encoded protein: CASSQDGTSGGAGTDTQYF.

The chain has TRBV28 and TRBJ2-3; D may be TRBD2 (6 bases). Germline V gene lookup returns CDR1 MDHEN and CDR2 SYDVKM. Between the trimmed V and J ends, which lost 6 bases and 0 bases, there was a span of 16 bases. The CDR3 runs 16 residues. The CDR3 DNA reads TGTGCCAGCAGCTCCGTCGCCGGGAGAAGCACAGATACGCAGTATTTT. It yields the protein CASSSVAGRSTDTQYF.

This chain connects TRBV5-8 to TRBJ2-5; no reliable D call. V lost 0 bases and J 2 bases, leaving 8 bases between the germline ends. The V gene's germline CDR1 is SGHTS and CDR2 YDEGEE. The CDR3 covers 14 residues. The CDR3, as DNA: TGTGCCAGCAGCTTGGTTCCTCCGCAAGAGACCCAGTACTTC. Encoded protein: CASSLVPPQETQYF.

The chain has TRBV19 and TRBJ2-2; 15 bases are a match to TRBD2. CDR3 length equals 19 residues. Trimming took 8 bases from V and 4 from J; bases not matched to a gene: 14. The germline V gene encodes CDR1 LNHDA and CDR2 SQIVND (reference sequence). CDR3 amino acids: CASYGLAGGPGGGTGELFF. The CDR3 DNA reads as TGTGCCAGTTATGGACTAGCGGGGGGGCCCGGCGGGGGCACCGGGGAGCTGTTTTTT.

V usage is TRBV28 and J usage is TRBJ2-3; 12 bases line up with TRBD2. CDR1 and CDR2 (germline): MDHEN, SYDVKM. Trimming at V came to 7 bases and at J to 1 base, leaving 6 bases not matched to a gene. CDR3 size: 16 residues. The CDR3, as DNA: TGTGCCAGCAAATCTAGCGGGGGGGCGGGCACAGATACGCAGTATTTT. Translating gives CASKSSGGAGTDTQYF.

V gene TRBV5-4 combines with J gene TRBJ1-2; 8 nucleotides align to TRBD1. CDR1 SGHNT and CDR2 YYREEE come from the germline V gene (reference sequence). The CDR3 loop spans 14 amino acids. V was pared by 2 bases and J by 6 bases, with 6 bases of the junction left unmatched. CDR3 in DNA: TGTGCCAGCAGCTTAAGGACAGGGAAAGATGGCTACACCTTC. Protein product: CASSLRTGKDGYTF.

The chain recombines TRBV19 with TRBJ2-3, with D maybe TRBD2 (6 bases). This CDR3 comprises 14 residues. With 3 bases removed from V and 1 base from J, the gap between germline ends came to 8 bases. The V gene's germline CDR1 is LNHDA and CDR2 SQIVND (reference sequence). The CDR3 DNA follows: TGTGCCAGTAGTATGGGCGGGGGCACAGATACGCAGTATTTT. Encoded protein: CASSMGGGTDTQYF.